What follows are 16 T cell receptor beta chains derived from one specimen sequenced in a study of human T cells and chemical hapten exposure. TCRdb re-called the RACE reads with MiXCR, one entry per CDR3 protein. This sample has about 400,000 distinct CDR3 sequences, with about 6% found just once. Stated time point: patch test 2, 6 weeks after DPC sensitization. Sample treatment: therapeutic diphenylcyclopropenone sensitization with weekly scalp DPC. The sample was whole blood, taken in connection with sensitization to the hapten diphenylcyclopropenone (DPC). The receptors were sampled from a woman under 30 with alopecia areata. Some clones in this sample may be carry-over from other donors' samples.

A few counts support this clonotype. The genes are TRBV4-2 and TRBJ2-1, with D possibly being TRBD2 (7 bases). This CDR3 contains 17 residues. Germline loops: CDR1 LGHNA, CDR2 YNFKEQ. V gave up 0 bases and J gave up 0 bases, with 12 bases separating them. CDR3 DNA: TGTGCCAGCAGCCAAGATGGGAGGGGGAGCTCCTACAATGAGCAGTTCTTC. This codes for CASSQDGRGSSYNEQFF.

This rearrangement joins TRBV7-2 to TRBJ2-1, with D maybe TRBD2 (6 bases). V lost 3 bases and J 7 bases, leaving 22 bases between the germline ends. The CDR3 is 17 amino acids. Germline V gene data show CDR1 as SGHTA and CDR2 as FQGNSA. CDR3 sequence (DNA): TGTGCCAGCAGCTTCGTTTCCGCGACCGGGACTCGGAATGAGCAGTTCTTC. Its translation: CASSFVSATGTRNEQFF.

In its sample, this clonotype was seen a few times. The J gene is TRBJ1-4, the V gene TRBV6-5; D not certain. The CDR3 covers 15 residues. Looked up from germline, CDR1 is MNHEY and CDR2 is SVGAGI. Trimming took 7 bases from V and 4 from J, leaving 16 bases between them. In nucleotides, the CDR3 is TGTGCCAGCAAGACCGCCATGTGGGATAATGAAAAACTGTTTTTT. This translates into CASKTAMWDNEKLFF.

V and J are TRBV14 and TRBJ2-7; D is unresolved. V lost 1 base to trimming and J lost 6 bases, with 10 bases between them. Germline assignment: CDR1 SGHDN and CDR2 FVKESK. The CDR3 spans 13 residues. The CDR3 here is CASSQGNRLEQYF. The CDR3 DNA follows: TGTGCCAGCAGCCAAGGAAACCGTCTCGAGCAGTACTTC.

The chain combines TRBV7-9 with TRBJ2-1, with 9 bases lining up with TRBD1. Germline lookup yields CDR1 SEHNR and CDR2 FQNEAQ (reference sequence). The CDR3 has 15 residues. After removal of 3 bases from V and 3 bases from J, the junction contained 3 bases not matched to a gene. The CDR3 sequence: CASSFGTGYYNEQFF. CDR3 DNA sequence: TGTGCCAGCAGCTTTGGGACAGGGTACTACAATGAGCAGTTCTTC.

This clonotype was counted many times. The rearrangement links TRBV20-1 to TRBJ1-2, with no clear D. Germline values: CDR1 DFQATT, CDR2 SNEGSKA (reference sequence). The CDR3 runs 15 residues. The V and J ends lost 3 bases and 4 bases respectively, with 18 bases between them. The CDR3 here is CSARPSSTLTYGYTF. The CDR3 region has the DNA TGCAGTGCTAGGCCCAGCAGCACACTCACCTATGGCTACACCTTC.

This clonotype was seen ten or more times. This rearrangement joins TRBV7-2 to TRBJ1-5; 7 bases line up with TRBD1. V lost 4 bases and J lost 2; bases outside the gene matches: 5. Looked up from germline, CDR1 is SGHTA and CDR2 is FQGNSA. This CDR3 is 15 amino acids long. The CDR3 DNA follows: TGTGCCAGCAGCTCACGACAGGGACGCAATCAGCCCCAGCATTTT. Residues: CASSSRQGRNQPQHF.

This clonotype was found a few times. The chain couples TRBV20-1 to TRBJ1-5; a possible D gene is TRBD1 (6 bases). Germline V gives CDR1 DFQATT, CDR2 SNEGSKA (reference sequence). The CDR3 contains 13 residues. Trimming removed 3 bases at V and 7 bases at J, with 13 bases between. The CDR3 loop reads CSASRDTKQPQHF. The CDR3 nucleotides read TGCAGTGCTAGCCGGGACACAAAGCAGCCCCAGCATTTT.

This sequence joins TRBV3-1 and TRBJ2-7; D unclear. Trimming shortened V by 0 bases and J by 2 bases, and 14 bases separated the two germline ends. Germline values: CDR1 LGHDT, CDR2 YNNKEL (reference sequence). The CDR3 runs to 16 residues. The CDR3 protein is CASSQERTIWPYEQYF. The DNA of the CDR3 is TGTGCCAGCAGCCAAGAAAGAACAATTTGGCCCTACGAGCAGTACTTC.

This clonotype was seen many times. The chain uses TRBV18 and TRBJ1-1, with unresolved D. V was clipped by 2 bases and J by 0 bases, with 4 bases between them. The CDR3 length is 13 residues. Per germline, CDR1 KGHSH and CDR2 LQKENI. CDR3 DNA: TGTGCCAGCTCACCAGACCTGAACACTGAAGCTTTCTTT. This translates into CASSPDLNTEAFF.

The rearrangement joins TRBV10-3 to TRBJ1-2, with TRBD1 as a possible D gene (6 bases). The V end was cut by 7 bases, the J end by 5 bases, with 14 bases between. The CDR3 sequence is 13 residues long. CDR1 and CDR2 (germline): ENHRY, SYGVKD. CDR3 amino acids: CAITPDSRYGYTF. The CDR3 DNA follows: TGTGCCATCACCCCGGACAGTCGGTATGGCTACACCTTC.

Here the CDR3 DNA reads TGTGCCAGCAGCTTACGTAGCGACCCCTACAATGAGCAGTTCTTC. Its translation: CASSLRSDPYNEQFF. V and J are TRBV7-2 and TRBJ2-1; a possible D gene is TRBD2 (5 bases). The V gene's germline CDR1 is SGHTA and CDR2 FQGNSA. This CDR3 has 15 residues. The V and J ends lost 2 bases and 2 bases respectively, with 10 bases between them. Looking up the rest from reference TRBV7-2 and TRBJ2-1 gives the full variable domain: GAGVSQSPSNKVTEKGKDVELRCDPISGHTALYWYRQSLGQGLEFLIYFQGNSAPDKSGLPSDRFSAERTGGSVSTLTIQRTQQEDSAVYLCASSLRSDPYNEQFFGPGTRLTVL.

This clonotype was seen many times. This sequence joins TRBV18 and TRBJ1-1, with 9 bases aligning to TRBD1. CDR1 KGHSH and CDR2 LQKENI come from the germline V gene. The length of the CDR3 is 17 residues. After removal of 5 bases from V and 6 bases from J, the junction contained 16 bases not matched to a gene. The CDR3 DNA reads as TGTGCCAGCTCAGTTTCCGCCGGGACAGGGATTTGGCCTGAAGCTTTCTTT. This translates into CASSVSAGTGIWPEAFF.

This clonotype was detected a few times. The V and J genes are TRBV5-1 and TRBJ2-3, with D unclear. Germline-derived CDR1 and CDR2 are SGHRS and YFSETQ. CDR3 length: 14 residues. V lost 5 bases to trimming and J lost 1 base, with 11 bases between them. The CDR3, as DNA: TGCGCCAGCAGGAGTCCTGGAGGCACAGATACGCAGTATTTT. Translated: CASRSPGGTDTQYF.

Many counts were recorded for this clonotype. The chain couples TRBV6-2 or TRBV6-3 to TRBJ1-5, with D possibly TRBD1 on 5 matching bases. V lost 6 bases and J lost 6, with 6 bases in between. The CDR3 has 11 amino acids. Per germline, CDR1 MNHEY and CDR2 SVGEGT. The CDR3 DNA is TGTGCCAGCAGCCAGGGTCAGCCCCAGCATTTT. This codes for CASSQGQPQHF.

This clonotype was seen at least ten times. The chain couples TRBV25-1 to TRBJ2-3; a weak D match, TRBD1 (7 bases). V lost 3 bases to trimming and J lost 5 bases, with 18 bases between them. Germline V gene sequence: CDR1 MGHDK, CDR2 SYGVNS. CDR3 length equals 16 residues. The CDR3: CASSDSRQGGVDTQYF. CDR3 nucleotides: TGTGCCAGCAGTGACTCCAGACAGGGCGGGGTAGATACGCAGTATTTT.